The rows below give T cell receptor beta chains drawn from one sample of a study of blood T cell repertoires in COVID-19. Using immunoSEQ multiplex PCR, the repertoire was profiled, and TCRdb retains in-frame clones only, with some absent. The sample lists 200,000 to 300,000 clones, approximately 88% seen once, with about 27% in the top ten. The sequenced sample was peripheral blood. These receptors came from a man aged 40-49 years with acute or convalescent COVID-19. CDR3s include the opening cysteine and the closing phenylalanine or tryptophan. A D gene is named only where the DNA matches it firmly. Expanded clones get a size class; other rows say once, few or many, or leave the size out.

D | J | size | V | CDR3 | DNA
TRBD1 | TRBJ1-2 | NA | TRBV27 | CASSFRRQGGGYTF | TGTGCCAGCAGTTTCCGCAGACAGGGAGGCGGCTACACCTTC
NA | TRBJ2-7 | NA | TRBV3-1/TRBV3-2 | CASSHLPGRREYEQYF | TGTGCCAGCAGCCACCTCCCCGGAAGGAGAGAATACGAGCAGTACTTC
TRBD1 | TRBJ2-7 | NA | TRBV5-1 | CASTLRGDRGWNEQYF | TGCGCCAGCACCCTACGGGGGGACAGGGGTTGGAACGAGCAGTACTTC
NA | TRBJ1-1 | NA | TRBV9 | CASSVGTAGTEAFF | TGTGCCAGCAGCGTAGGAACAGCGGGTACTGAAGCTTTCTTT
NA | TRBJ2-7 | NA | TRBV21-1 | CARGETGPYEQYF | TGTGCCAGAGGGGAGACAGGTCCCTACGAGCAGTACTTC
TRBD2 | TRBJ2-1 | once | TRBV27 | CASSPTLLAGGLQFF | TGTGCCAGCAGTCCAACCCTACTAGCGGGAGGGCTACAGTTCTTC
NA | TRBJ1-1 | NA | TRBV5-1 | CASSLRGGTEAFF | TGCGCCAGCAGCTTGAGGGGGGGCACTGAAGCTTTCTTT
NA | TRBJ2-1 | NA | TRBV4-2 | CASSPGVLYNEQFF | TGTGCCAGCAGCCCGGGAGTGTTGTACAATGAGCAGTTCTTC
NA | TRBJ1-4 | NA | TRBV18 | CASSPGRTTNEKLFF | TGTGCCAGCTCACCAGGGAGGACAACTAATGAAAAACTGTTTTTT
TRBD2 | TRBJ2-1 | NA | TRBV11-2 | CASSYGLAGELWSGEQFF | TGTGCCAGCAGTTATGGACTAGCGGGAGAATTGTGGTCCGGTGAGCAGTTCTTC
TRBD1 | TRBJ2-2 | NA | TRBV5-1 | CASSRDRGTGELFF | TGCGCCAGCAGCCGGGACAGGGGGACCGGGGAGCTGTTTTTT
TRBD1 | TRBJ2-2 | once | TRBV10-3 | CAINRQGATGELFF | TGTGCCATCAATCGACAGGGGGCCACCGGGGAGCTGTTTTTT
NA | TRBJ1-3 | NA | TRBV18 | CASSPWGLTGNTIYF | TGTGCCAGCTCACCCTGGGGGCTCACTGGAAACACCATATATTTT
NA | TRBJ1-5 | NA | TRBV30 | CAWAGQNNQPQHF | TGTGCCTGGGCAGGACAGAATAATCAGCCCCAGCATTTT
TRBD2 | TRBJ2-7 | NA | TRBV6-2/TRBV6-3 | CASSYSPYDPERDSYEQYF | TGTGCCAGCAGTTACTCACCCTACGATCCAGAGCGGGATTCCTACGAGCAGTACTTC
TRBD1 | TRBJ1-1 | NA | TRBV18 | CANRDSQNTEAFF | TGTGCCAACAGGGACAGCCAGAACACTGAAGCTTTCTTT
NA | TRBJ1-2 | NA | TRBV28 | CASSTLGGGMPGGYTF | TGTGCCAGCAGTACCCTTGGTGGAGGCATGCCTGGTGGCTACACCTTC
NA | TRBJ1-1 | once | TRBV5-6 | CASSWETGMNTEAFF | TGTGCCAGCAGCTGGGAGACAGGAATGAACACTGAAGCTTTCTTT
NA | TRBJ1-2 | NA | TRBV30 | CAWVTGLGGYTF | TGTGCCTGGGTGACAGGTCTAGGCGGCTACACCTTC
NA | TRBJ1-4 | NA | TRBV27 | CASSPLPNTNEKLFF | TGTGCCAGCAGTCCCTTGCCCAACACCAATGAAAAACTGTTTTTT
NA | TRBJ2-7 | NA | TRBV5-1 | CASSRDTSYEQYF | TGCGCCAGCAGCCGGGACACCTCCTACGAGCAGTACTTC
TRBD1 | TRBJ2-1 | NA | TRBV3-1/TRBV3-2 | CASSAGTGGYNEQFF | TGTGCCAGCAGTGCCGGGACAGGGGGTTACAATGAGCAGTTCTTC
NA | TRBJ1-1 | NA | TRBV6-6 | CASRRERNTEAFF | TGTGCCAGCCGGCGGGAGAGGAACACTGAAGCTTTCTTT
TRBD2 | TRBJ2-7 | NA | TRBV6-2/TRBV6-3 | CASSYEERERTYEQYF | TGTGCCAGCAGTTATGAGGAGCGGGAGCGTACCTACGAGCAGTACTTC
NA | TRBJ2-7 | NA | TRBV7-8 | CASSLGTPYEQYF | TGTGCCAGCAGCTTAGGGACTCCCTACGAGCAGTACTTC
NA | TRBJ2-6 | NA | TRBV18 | CASSPRGGAGANVLTF | TGTGCCAGCTCACCAAGAGGGGGGGCTGGGGCCAACGTCCTGACTTTC
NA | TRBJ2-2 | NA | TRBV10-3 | CAISSRDTYTGELFF | TGTGCCATCAGTTCTCGGGACACCTACACCGGGGAGCTGTTTTTT
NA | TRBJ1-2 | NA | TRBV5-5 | CASSLMEASVDGYTF | TGTGCCAGCAGCTTGATGGAGGCCTCGGTCGATGGCTACACCTTC
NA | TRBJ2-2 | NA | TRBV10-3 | CAIRGLSEGGELFF | TGTGCCATCAGAGGACTCTCAGAAGGCGGGGAGCTGTTTTTT
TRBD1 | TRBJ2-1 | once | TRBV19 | CASSTRTGAKQFF | TGTGCCAGTAGTACCAGGACAGGGGCCAAGCAGTTCTTC
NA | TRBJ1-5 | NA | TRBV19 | CASTRTDNQPQHF | TGTGCCAGTACTAGGACAGACAATCAGCCCCAGCATTTT
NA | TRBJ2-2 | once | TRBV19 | CATYPQSGGTGELFF | TGTGCCACTTACCCCCAATCCGGAGGCACCGGGGAGCTGTTTTTT
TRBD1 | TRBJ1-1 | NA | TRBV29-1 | CSGDRQNTEAFF | TGCAGCGGGGACAGGCAGAACACTGAAGCTTTCTTT
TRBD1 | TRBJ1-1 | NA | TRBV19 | CASSLEDRQKAFF | TGTGCCAGTAGTTTGGAGGACAGGCAGAAAGCTTTCTTT
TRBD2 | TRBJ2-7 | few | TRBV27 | CASSLSSGTSLYEQYF | TGTGCCAGCAGTTTATCCTCCGGGACTAGCCTTTACGAGCAGTACTTC
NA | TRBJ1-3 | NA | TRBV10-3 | CAISEGTGRGNTIYF | TGTGCCATCAGTGAAGGTACAGGGAGAGGAAACACCATATATTTT
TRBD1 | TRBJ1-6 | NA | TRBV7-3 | CASSFTGTGSSPLHF | TGTGCCAGCAGCTTCACCGGGACAGGATCATCACCCCTCCACTTT
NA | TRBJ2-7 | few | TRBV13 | CASSRGGWSYEQYF | TGTGCCAGTTCGCGTGGCGGGTGGTCCTACGAGCAGTACTTC
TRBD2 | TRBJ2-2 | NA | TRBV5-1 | CASSLGLSGSPGELFF | TGCGCCAGCAGCTTGGGGCTTAGCGGGAGCCCCGGGGAGCTGTTTTTT
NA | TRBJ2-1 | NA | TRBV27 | CASSPQGSGSSYNEQFF | TGTGCCAGCAGTCCTCAAGGGAGCGGCAGCTCCTACAATGAGCAGTTCTTC
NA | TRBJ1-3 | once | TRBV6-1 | CASSEVLGNTIYF | TGTGCCAGCAGTGAAGTACTAGGTAACACCATATATTTT
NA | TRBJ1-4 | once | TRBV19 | CASSSTNIATNEKLFF | TGTGCCAGTAGTTCAACCAACATCGCAACTAATGAAAAACTGTTTTTT
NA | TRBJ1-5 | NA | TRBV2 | CASSLYSNQPQHF | TGTGCCAGCAGTCTTTATAGCAATCAGCCCCAGCATTTT
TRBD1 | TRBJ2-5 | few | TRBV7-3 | CASSQGDRDQETQYF | TGTGCCAGCAGCCAGGGAGACAGGGATCAAGAGACCCAGTACTTC
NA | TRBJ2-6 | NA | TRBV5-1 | CASSLVFSPGANVLTF | TGCGCCAGCAGCTTGGTATTTAGTCCTGGGGCCAACGTCCTGACTTTC
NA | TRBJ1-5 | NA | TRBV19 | CASSGRQNNQPQHF | TGTGCCAGTAGTGGTCGACAGAACAATCAGCCCCAGCATTTT
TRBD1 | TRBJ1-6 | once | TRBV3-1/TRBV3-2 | CASSPRTGRNSPLHF | TGTGCCAGCAGCCCCCGGACAGGGCGGAATTCACCCCTCCACTTT
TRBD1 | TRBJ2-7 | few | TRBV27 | CASSGTGRGEQYF | TGTGCCAGCAGTGGGACAGGCCGCGGGGAGCAGTACTTC
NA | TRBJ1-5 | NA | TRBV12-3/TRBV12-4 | CASSAVGNQPQHF | TGTGCCAGCAGTGCGGTGGGCAATCAGCCCCAGCATTTT
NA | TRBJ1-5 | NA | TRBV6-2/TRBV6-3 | CASSYDTGNQPQHF | TGTGCCAGCAGTTATGACACAGGGAATCAGCCCCAGCATTTT
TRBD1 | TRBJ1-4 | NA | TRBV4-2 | CASSQDPGQGWEKLFF | TGTGCCAGCAGCCAAGACCCGGGACAGGGGTGGGAAAAACTGTTTTTT
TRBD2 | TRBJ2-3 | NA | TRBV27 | CASSSQREGADTQYF | TGTGCCAGCAGTAGTCAGCGGGAGGGTGCAGATACGCAGTATTTT
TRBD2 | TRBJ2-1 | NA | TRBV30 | CAWLNPRLADYNEQFF | TGTGCCTGGTTAAACCCCCGACTAGCGGATTACAATGAGCAGTTCTTC
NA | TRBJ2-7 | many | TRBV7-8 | CASSLREASEQYF | TGTGCCAGCAGTCTTAGGGAGGCTAGCGAGCAGTACTTC
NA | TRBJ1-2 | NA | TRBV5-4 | CASSFWGNGYTF | TGTGCCAGCAGCTTCTGGGGCAATGGCTACACCTTC